The rows below give T cell receptor beta chains drawn from one sample of a study of cytomegalovirus exposure and HLA in healthy donors. Clones were read by immunoSEQ multiplex PCR, and TCRdb kept only the in-frame ones, dropping some. In the table there are roughly 190,000 clones, about 90% of which are singletons. Sequencing was done on a sample of PBMCs. The receptor set was obtained from a man in his thirties or forties in good health and CMV-seronegative. CDR3s include the opening cysteine and the closing phenylalanine or tryptophan. D genes are given only for firm matches. Expanded clones are given a class, and other clones once, few, many or no size at all.

v_call: TRBV18; d_call: TRBD1; clone_size: once; j_call: TRBJ1-1; cdr3_nt: TGTGCCAGCTCAGAAAACAGGGGAGACACTGAAGCTTTCTTT; cdr3_aa: CASSENRGDTEAFF
v_call: TRBV4-2; d_call: TRBD2; clone_size: .; j_call: TRBJ2-7; cdr3_nt: TGTGCCAGCAGCCCCGGGACTAGCGGGGTTGAGGAGCAGTACTTC; cdr3_aa: CASSPGTSGVEEQYF
v_call: TRBV6-1; d_call: .; clone_size: .; j_call: TRBJ2-3; cdr3_nt: TGTGCCAGCCAGGAGGGCCTAGCAATGTCAGATACGCAGTATTTT; cdr3_aa: CASQEGLAMSDTQYF
v_call: TRBV4-1; d_call: .; clone_size: .; j_call: TRBJ2-7; cdr3_nt: TGCGCCAGCAGCGAGGTCGAGTCCTACGAGCAGTACTTC; cdr3_aa: CASSEVESYEQYF
v_call: TRBV4-1; d_call: TRBD2; clone_size: .; j_call: TRBJ2-1; cdr3_nt: TGCGCCAGCAGCCCGCTTAGCGGGGGTCTCTACAATGAGCAGTTCTTC; cdr3_aa: CASSPLSGGLYNEQFF
v_call: TRBV6-5; d_call: TRBD1; clone_size: .; j_call: TRBJ1-2; cdr3_nt: TGTGCCAGCAGCCGGGACAGGGACTATGGCTACACCTTC; cdr3_aa: CASSRDRDYGYTF
v_call: TRBV19; d_call: .; clone_size: .; j_call: TRBJ2-7; cdr3_nt: TGTGCCAGTAGTATCGCAGGGGCCTACGAGCAGTACTTC; cdr3_aa: CASSIAGAYEQYF
v_call: TRBV19; d_call: .; clone_size: .; j_call: TRBJ1-1; cdr3_nt: TGTGCCAGTAGTTCGGGTATTCACACTGAAGCTTTCTTT; cdr3_aa: CASSSGIHTEAFF
v_call: TRBV19; d_call: .; clone_size: once; j_call: TRBJ2-7; cdr3_nt: TGTGCCAGTAGTATCCCGGGTCGATACGAGCAGTACTTC; cdr3_aa: CASSIPGRYEQYF
v_call: TRBV7-8; d_call: .; clone_size: .; j_call: TRBJ2-1; cdr3_nt: TGTGCCAGCAGCTTAGTGCGTTGGCAGTTCTTC; cdr3_aa: CASSLVRWQFF